This TCR beta chain was identified during a study of CD4+ T cells in melanoma (dated by TCRdb to the early 2020s). Notes on the research overall: The study investigated neoantigen-specific CD4+ T cells in human melanoma.

Libraries were prepared through the immunoSEQ multiplex PCR assay. TCRdb provides this immuneACCESS table in a form limited to in-frame rearrangements. Some clones are lacking; in checked studies, under half of them reflect an unresolved V gene, and why the rest are absent is not known. The sample table holds tens of thousands of clones, of which over 60% were seen once. The top ten clones comprise roughly 4.4% of the sample. Comments on this clone: It has no known antigen specificity. One base away there is no much larger clone; base qualities are not given.

Donors were patients with melanoma. General findings and caveats noted by the study authors: Neoantigen-specific CD4+ T cells were reported to be correlated with the function of CD8+ T cells, macrophages and B cells. Diverse differentiation states were reported to be shown by neoantigen-specific CD4+ T cells in melanoma.

The CDR3 sequence holds 16 residues, the cysteine and phenylalanine included. Only the CDR3 region is kept as DNA, spanning 48 bases read in frame from base 1. From the germline V gene, CDR1 is SGDLS and CDR2 is YYNGEE. The V end gives up 3 bases and the J end 4 bases, leaving 8 bases in the junction not matched to a gene. This TCR came from a human donor with melanoma. Material: tumor tissue. The receptor chain draws on TRBV9 and TRBJ2-1; the junction holds 9 bases that match TRBD2. The CDR3 has the sequence CASSGWSGGQYNEQFF. The DNA is TGTGCCAGCAGCGGGTGGAGCGGGGGGCAATACAATGAGCAGTTCTTC.